A selection of T cell receptor beta chains follows, all from one sample in a study of cytomegalovirus exposure and HLA in healthy donors. Repertoires were generated with immunoSEQ multiplex PCR, while TCRdb's copy carries only in-frame clones and drops some. The table includes approximately 300,000 clones, roughly 90% detected once. Sequencing used PBMCs. These receptor sequences come from a woman aged 25 to 45 in good health and CMV-seropositive. Each CDR3 is given with its conserved first and last residue. A D gene is named only where the DNA matches it firmly.

CASSPLGSVGDEQYF	TGTGCCAGCAGTCCCCTAGGGAGTGTTGGGGACGAGCAGTACTTC	TRBV6-5	TRBJ2-7	-
CSVGDTTYEQYF	TGCAGCGTTGGGGACACCACCTACGAGCAGTACTTC	TRBV29-1	TRBJ2-7	-
CASNARDRGLKQYF	TGTGCCAGCAATGCCCGGGACAGGGGGCTCAAGCAGTACTTC	TRBV6-6	TRBJ2-7	TRBD1
CASSSSVRYEQYF	TGTGCCAGCAGCTCTAGCGTCCGCTACGAGCAGTACTTC	TRBV7-2	TRBJ2-7	-
CASSQAAGLLAKNIQYF	TGTGCCAGCAGCCAAGCAGCTGGGCTCCTAGCCAAAAACATTCAGTACTTC	TRBV14	TRBJ2-4	-
CASSFSGSSYEQYF	TGTGCCAGCAGCTTTAGCGGGAGTTCGTACGAGCAGTACTTC	TRBV11-1	TRBJ2-7	TRBD2
CASSLSYGSNQPQHF	TGTGCCAGCAGTTTATCGTACGGTAGCAATCAGCCCCAGCATTTT	TRBV27	TRBJ1-5	-
CASSSGTSGRDEQFF	TGTGCCAGCAGCTCCGGGACTAGCGGGAGGGATGAGCAGTTCTTC	TRBV28	TRBJ2-1	TRBD2
CASSLMFVGDTGELFF	TGCGCCAGCAGCTTGATGTTCGTTGGGGACACCGGGGAGCTGTTTTTT	TRBV5-1	TRBJ2-2	-
CASKLGGISYEQYF	TGTGCCAGCAAGCTAGGAGGGATAAGCTACGAGCAGTACTTC	TRBV28	TRBJ2-7	-
CASSLAAGTWYEQYF	TGTGCCAGCAGCTTAGCGGCGGGGACTTGGTACGAGCAGTACTTC	TRBV5-5	TRBJ2-7	-
CASSQEVAQYF	TGTGCCAGCAGCCAAGAAGTCGCGCAGTATTTT	TRBV4-2	TRBJ2-3	-